The source of this TCR beta chain is a study of OX40 agonist ivuxolimab in advanced cancers. Study context: Prior anti-PD-1, anti-PD-L1 or anti-CTLA-4 therapy did not bar entry, and 40% had some.

Here immunoSEQ multiplex PCR was the method, and the copy in TCRdb shows in-frame clones only, minus some. The sample yields about 73,000 clones, almost 90% seen once. The V and J ends lost 4 bases and 9 bases, in that order; junction bases with no gene match: 4. The CDR3 consists of 12 residues. Germline V gives CDR1 SGHNT, CDR2 YYREEE (reference sequence). The genes are TRBV5-4 and TRBJ1-1; 9 nucleotides line up with TRBD1. The starting material was CD4+ or CD8+ T cells sorted from blood, obtained in a trial of the OX40 agonist ivuxolimab. The clonotype was recovered from an adult with an advanced solid tumor such as melanoma, head and neck, liver or kidney cancer. CDR3 in amino acids: CASSRTGDKAFF. The CDR3 bases are TGTGCCAGCAGCCGGACAGGGGACAAAGCTTTCTTT.